This TCR beta chain was sequenced during a study of early T cells in non-severe SARS-CoV-2 infection. Each single cDNA molecule received a unique molecular identifier. Each CDR3 protein is one row after TCRdb ran MiXCR on the 5' RACE reads. In the table there are nearly 110,000 distinct CDR3 sequences, 11% of which are singletons. The CDR3 sequence is 15 residues long. The V and J ends lost 1 base and 4 bases, in that order; junction bases with no gene match: 0. The V gene's germline CDR1 is SGHVS and CDR2 FQNEAQ. This clonotype has ten or more counts. V is TRBV7-8 and J is TRBJ2-2, with 10 bases matching TRBD2. This TCR was recovered from an adult who was a healthcare worker with PCR-confirmed SARS-CoV-2 infection or an uninfected control (not recorded which). Sequencing was done on a sample of whole blood. CDR3 sequence: CASSLGTSGTGELFF. Written as DNA, the CDR3 is TGTGCCAGCAGCTTAGGGACTAGCGGCACCGGGGAGCTGTTTTTT.